What follows are 29 T cell receptor beta chains derived from one specimen sequenced in a study of tumor-infiltrating lymphocytes in localized non-small cell lung cancer. TCRdb's copy holds only in-frame clones and misses some; the assay was immunoSEQ multiplex PCR. The data show just over 14,000 clones, around 81% seen once. The specimen was lung tumor tissue. These receptors came from a human donor with non-small cell lung cancer.

This chain uses TRBV23-1 with TRBJ1-1; D is uncertain. TRBV23-1 is identified as an open reading frame with a role that is uncertain. The CDR3 spans 16 residues. Trimming removed 7 bases at V and 4 bases at J, with 22 bases between. CDR3 bases: TGCGCCAGCACGTATCGTCTCCCCCAGGAATCCACTGAAGCTTTCTTT. Translation gives CASTYRLPQESTEAFF.

The V call is TRBV6-6, the J call TRBJ2-3; 7 positions match TRBD2. The CDR3 spans 15 residues. The V and J ends lost 2 bases and 2 bases, in that order; junction bases with no gene match: 4. CDR1 is MNHNY and CDR2 is SVGAGI in the germline V gene (reference sequence). The CDR3 sequence is CASSYGGSNTDTQYF. CDR3 nucleotide sequence: TGTGCCAGCAGTTACGGCGGGAGTAACACAGATACGCAGTATTTT.

The chain has TRBV21-1 and TRBJ2-6. TRBV21-1 is a pseudogene locus. The CDR3 spans 15 residues. The CDR3 bases are TGTGCCAGCAGCAAAGGGGGCTCTGGGGCCAACGTCCTGACTTTC. Protein product: CASSKGGSGANVLTF.

The chain links TRBV6-5 to TRBJ2-1; TRBD2 agrees at 8 bases. This CDR3 region has 15 residues. Germline assignment: CDR1 MNHEY and CDR2 SVGAGI. The V and J ends lost 6 bases and 6 bases, in that order; junction bases with no gene match: 10. The CDR3: CASRKLAAQSNEQFF. CDR3 DNA: TGTGCCAGCAGAAAACTAGCGGCCCAGAGCAATGAGCAGTTCTTC.

The chain combines TRBV11-2 with TRBJ2-6; TRBD1 is a possible D gene (5 bases). V shed 6 bases and J shed 2 bases, with 11 bases lying between them. The germline CDR1 and CDR2 sequences are SGHAT and FQNNGV. The CDR3 loop spans 15 amino acids. The CDR3 DNA sequence: TGTGCCAGCAGAATAACAGGTGCTGGGGCCAACGTCCTGACTTTC. This translates into CASRITGAGANVLTF.

Here the CDR3 DNA reads TGTGCCAGCACTCCCCCCTCGGGCACTGAAGCTTTCTTT. It specifies CASTPPSGTEAFF. This chain joins TRBV11-3 and TRBJ1-1, with D unresolved. Germline assignment: CDR1 SGHNT and CDR2 YENEEA. V shed 7 bases and J shed 4 bases, with 13 bases lying between them. The CDR3 is 13 amino acids.

This clone was seen only once. This rearrangement joins TRBV30 to TRBJ1-2; TRBD1 matches at 7 bases. V was pared by 4 bases and J by 8 bases, with 7 bases of the junction left unmatched. The CDR3 length is 12 residues. Germline lookup yields CDR1 GTSNPN and CDR2 SVGIG (reference sequence). The chain's CDR3 is CAWNAGGGGYTF. DNA for the CDR3: TGTGCCTGGAATGCAGGGGGAGGAGGCTACACCTTC.

The genes are TRBV5-4 and TRBJ2-1, with TRBD2 identical over 10 bases. There are 16 residues in the CDR3. Germline V lookup: CDR1 SGHNT, CDR2 YYREEE (reference sequence). Germline trimming cut 4 bases from V and 7 bases from J; bases unmatched to any gene: 11. The CDR3 bases are TGTGCCAGCAGCACCTTTACCGGACTAGCGGTGAATGAGCAGTTCTTC. Residues: CASSTFTGLAVNEQFF.

This clone counts as medium-sized (0.01 to 0.1%). The CDR3 coding sequence is TGTGCCTGGAGCCTCGGGACTAGCGATACGCAGTATTTT. Amino acids: CAWSLGTSDTQYF. This sequence joins TRBV30 and TRBJ2-3; 9 positions agree with TRBD2. V was clipped by 3 bases and J by 6 bases; unmatched bases: 4. The CDR3 has 13 residues. Germline CDR1 is GTSNPN and CDR2 is SVGIG (reference sequence). Drawing the rest from reference TRBV30 and TRBJ2-3, the complete variable domain is SQTIHQWPATLVQPVGSPLSLECTVEGTSNPNLYWYRQAAGRGLQLLFYSVGIGQISSEVPQNLSASRPQDRQFILSSKKLLLSDSGFYLCAWSLGTSDTQYFGPGTRLTVL.

The chain is built from TRBV19 and TRBJ2-1; 9 nucleotides agree with TRBD2. CDR1 is LNHDA, CDR2 SQIVND, per germline (reference sequence). The CDR3 length is 15 residues. The V gene end was trimmed by 7 bases and the J gene end by 4 bases; junction bases not matched to a gene: 8. Here the CDR3 DNA reads TGTGCCAGTAAACTAGCGGGTGACGGTTACAATGAGCAGTTCTTC. It yields the protein CASKLAGDGYNEQFF.

V gene TRBV7-9 combines with J gene TRBJ2-3; D unresolved. The V end was cut by 1 base, the J end by 1 base, with 9 bases between. This CDR3 is 15 amino acids long. Germline CDR1 and CDR2: SEHNR and FQNEAQ (reference sequence). CDR3 DNA: TGTGCCAGCAGCTTAGTGGCGAGCGGCACAGATACGCAGTATTTT. It encodes CASSLVASGTDTQYF.

The chain is built from TRBV13 and TRBJ2-5, with TRBD2 matching 10 bases. Trimming at V came to 1 base and at J to 5 bases, leaving 4 bases not matched to a gene. Germline CDR1 PRHDT, CDR2 FYEKMQ (reference sequence). This CDR3 is built from 15 residues. The CDR3 reads CASSLASGSGETQYF. For the CDR3, the DNA is TGTGCCAGCAGCTTAGCTAGCGGGAGCGGGGAGACCCAGTACTTC.

The chain couples TRBV5-1 to TRBJ1-1, with D hard to call. Looked up from germline, CDR1 is SGHRS and CDR2 is YFSETQ. CDR3 length equals 14 residues. The V and J ends lost 1 base and 1 base respectively, with 8 bases between them. The CDR3 spells CASSLLHRNTEAFF. The CDR3 region has the DNA TGCGCCAGCAGCTTGTTACACAGGAACACTGAAGCTTTCTTT.

The CDR3 sequence is CASSFRHGDGNEKLFF. The CDR3 region has the DNA TGTGCCAGCAGTTTCCGACATGGGGACGGAAATGAAAAACTGTTTTTT. The chain recombines TRBV6-5 with TRBJ1-4; tentative D call: TRBD1 (5 bases). Trimming removed 4 bases from V and 5 bases from J, with 17 bases in between. Germline CDR1 MNHEY, CDR2 SVGAGI. This CDR3 region has 16 residues.

Only a few counts were recorded for this clone. The chain carries TRBV7-3 and TRBJ1-1; the match to TRBD1 covers 7 bases. Trimming at V came to 6 bases and at J to 1 base, leaving 5 bases not matched to a gene. This CDR3 is built from 14 residues. Germline CDR1 SGHTA, CDR2 FQGTGA. Here the CDR3 reads CASRRGQKNTEAFF. CDR3 coding DNA: TGTGCCAGCAGGAGGGGACAGAAGAACACTGAAGCTTTCTTT. Full variable domain (remainder filled in from reference TRBV7-3 and TRBJ1-1): GAGVSQTPSNKVTEKGKYVELRCDPISGHTALYWYRQSLGQGPEFLIYFQGTGAADDSGLPNDRFFAVRPEGSVSTLKIQRTERGDSAVYLCASRRGQKNTEAFFGQGTRLTVV.

The chain links TRBV7-2 to TRBJ2-3; D is possibly TRBD2 (6 bases). Trimming cost V 4 bases and J 2 bases, with 16 bases left between them. The length of the CDR3 is 16 residues. Germline CDR1 reads SGHTA; CDR2 reads FQGNSA. In DNA, the CDR3 is TGTGCCAGCAGCTGGACCCTCGGGGGATACACAGATACGCAGTATTTT. It specifies CASSWTLGGYTDTQYF.

The V and J genes are TRBV7-9 and TRBJ1-1; possibly TRBD1 for D (6 bases). The CDR3 sequence is 17 residues long. CDR1 and CDR2 (germline): SEHNR, FQNEAQ (reference sequence). Deletions cut 10 bases from V and 0 bases from J, with 24 bases between. The CDR3 is CAISFQGGRAMNTEAFF. The CDR3 bases are TGTGCCATCTCCTTTCAAGGGGGGCGCGCAATGAACACTGAAGCTTTCTTT.

This rearrangement joins TRBV7-2 to TRBJ2-1; D remains ambiguous. With 2 bases removed from V and 6 bases from J, the gap between germline ends came to 8 bases. This CDR3 spans 13 amino acids. Germline-derived CDR1 and CDR2 are SGHTA and FQGNSA. CDR3 coding DNA: TGTGCCAGCAGCTTAATCGGCGGCAATGAGCAGTTCTTC. Its protein product is CASSLIGGNEQFF.

This rearrangement joins TRBV11-3 to TRBJ2-7; possibly TRBD1 for D (7 bases). Trimming removed 4 bases at V and 0 bases at J, with 16 bases between. In germline, CDR1 is SGHNT, CDR2 YENEEA. The CDR3 length is 16 residues. The CDR3 coding sequence is TGTGCCAGCAGCTCCCGGCGGGACAGATACTCCTACGAGCAGTACTTC. Amino acids: CASSSRRDRYSYEQYF.

V usage is TRBV2 and J usage is TRBJ2-5, with TRBD2 identical over 13 bases. This CDR3 has 21 amino acids. Germline V lookup: CDR1 SNHLY, CDR2 FYNNEI. V shed 4 bases, J shed 5 bases, and the junction held 22 bases outside the gene matches. CDR3 residues: CASSARIGSTSGRVSSETQYF. The CDR3, as DNA: TGTGCCAGCAGTGCCCGAATAGGGTCAACTAGCGGGAGGGTCAGCTCGGAGACCCAGTACTTC.

The chain carries TRBV4-3 and TRBJ1-2; unclear D gene. This CDR3 contains 15 residues. V lost 1 base and J 1 base, leaving 10 bases between the germline ends. Germline loops: CDR1 LGHNA, CDR2 YSLEER. CDR3 sequence: CASSQGRTYNYGYTF. The CDR3 DNA reads as TGCGCCAGCAGCCAAGGGCGGACTTATAACTATGGCTACACCTTC.

The chain is built from TRBV6-5 and TRBJ2-7; the D is unclear. This CDR3 comprises 12 residues. Trimming cost V 5 bases and J 6 bases, with 11 bases left between them. Germline CDR1 MNHEY, CDR2 SVGAGI. DNA for the CDR3: TGTGCCAGCAGTATATTATCGGGCGAGCAGTACTTC. Translating gives CASSILSGEQYF.

The rearrangement links TRBV13 to TRBJ1-1; no reliable D call. The CDR3 runs 11 residues. Germline assignment: CDR1 PRHDT and CDR2 FYEKMQ (reference sequence). The V gene lost 5 bases and the J gene lost 5 bases, with 6 bases spanning the gap. DNA of the CDR3: TGTGCCAGCAGCGAACGGACTGAAGCTTTCTTT. Translating it yields CASSERTEAFF.

The chain joins TRBV7-9 to TRBJ2-2, with no clear D. In germline, CDR1 is SEHNR, CDR2 FQNEAQ (reference sequence). The CDR3 loop spans 14 amino acids. The V end was cut by 4 bases, the J end by 6 bases, with 12 bases between. The CDR3 loop is CASSSLTASGELFF. The CDR3 DNA reads as TGTGCCAGCAGCTCCCTGACTGCGTCCGGGGAGCTGTTTTTT.

This clone was seen once. V is TRBV6-4 and J is TRBJ2-2; D may be TRBD1 or TRBD2 (5 bases each). V was trimmed by 8 bases and J by 5 bases, leaving 15 bases between them. The CDR3 runs to 14 residues. Germline-derived CDR1 and CDR2 are MRHNA and SNTAGT. The CDR3 sequence is CASSGAPGTGELFF. CDR3 DNA sequence: TGTGCCAGCTCCGGGGCGCCTGGAACCGGGGAGCTGTTTTTT.

This chain links TRBV11-2 with TRBJ2-1; D possibly corresponds to TRBD1 (5 bases). The CDR3 extends over 17 amino acids. Per germline, CDR1 SGHAT and CDR2 FQNNGV. Trimming took 4 bases from V and 1 from J, leaving 17 bases between them. The chain's CDR3 is CASSSSRQRRSYNEQFF. CDR3 nucleotides: TGTGCCAGCAGCTCGAGTCGACAGCGTAGATCCTACAATGAGCAGTTCTTC.

This clone was detected only once. The chain employs TRBV6-6 and TRBJ2-1, with D uncertain. Trimming cost V 4 bases and J 6 bases, with 10 bases left between them. The CDR3 sequence is 13 residues long. Germline loops: CDR1 MNHNY, CDR2 SVGAGI (reference sequence). The CDR3 region has the DNA TGTGCCAGCAGTTTCCTAGACTCCAATGAGCAGTTCTTC. This encodes CASSFLDSNEQFF.

The chain joins TRBV7-2 to TRBJ2-6; D ambiguous. CDR3 size: 15 residues. Germline V lookup: CDR1 SGHTA, CDR2 FQGNSA. V was trimmed by 3 bases and J by 0 bases, leaving 6 bases between them. For the CDR3, the DNA is TGTGCCAGCAGCTTCTCGCTCTCTGGGGCCAACGTCCTGACTTTC. It encodes CASSFSLSGANVLTF.

V gene TRBV6-6 combines with J gene TRBJ2-2; 12 nucleotides align to TRBD2. V gave up 5 bases and J gave up 2 bases; unmatched junction bases: 3. Germline CDR1 MNHNY, CDR2 SVGAGI (reference sequence). The CDR3 covers 16 residues. CDR3 region: CASSKTSGSNTGELFF. The CDR3 DNA sequence: TGTGCCAGCAGTAAGACTAGCGGGAGTAACACCGGGGAGCTGTTTTTT.